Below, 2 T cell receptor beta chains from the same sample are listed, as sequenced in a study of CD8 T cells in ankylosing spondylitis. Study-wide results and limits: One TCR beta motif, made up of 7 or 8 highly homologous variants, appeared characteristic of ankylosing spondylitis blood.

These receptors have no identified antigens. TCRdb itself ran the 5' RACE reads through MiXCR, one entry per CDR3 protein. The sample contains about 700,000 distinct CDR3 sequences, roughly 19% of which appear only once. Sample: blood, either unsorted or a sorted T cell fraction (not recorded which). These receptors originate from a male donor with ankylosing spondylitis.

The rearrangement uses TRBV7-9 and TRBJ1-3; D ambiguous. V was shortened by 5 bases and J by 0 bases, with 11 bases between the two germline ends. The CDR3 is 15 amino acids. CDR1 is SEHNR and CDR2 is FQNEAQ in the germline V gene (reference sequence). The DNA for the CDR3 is TGTGCCAGCAGCCCTCGAATGAGCTCTGGAAACACCATATATTTT. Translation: CASSPRMSSGNTIYF.

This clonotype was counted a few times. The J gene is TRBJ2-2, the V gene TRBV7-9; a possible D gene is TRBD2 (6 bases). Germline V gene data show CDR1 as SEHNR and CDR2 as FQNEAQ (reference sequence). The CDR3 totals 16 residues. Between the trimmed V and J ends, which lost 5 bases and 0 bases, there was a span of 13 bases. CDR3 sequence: CASSPHSGPNTGELFF. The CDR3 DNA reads TGTGCCAGCAGCCCCCATAGCGGACCGAACACCGGGGAGCTGTTTTTT.